A selection of T cell receptor beta chains follows, all from one sample in a study of T cells after yellow fever vaccination. TCRdb itself ran the 5' RACE reads through MiXCR, one entry per CDR3 protein. This sample yields hundreds of thousands of distinct CDR3 sequences, of which 15% to 20% are seen a single time; more than 13% belongs to the top ten. The sample was PBMCs, taken 15 days after the yellow fever booster vaccination. The receptors here all came from a man aged 25-45 years who received the YFV17D yellow fever vaccine. Each CDR3 is given with its conserved first and last residue. D genes are given only for firm matches. For some rows the clone size is stated as once, few or many, or as a class when expanded; others skip it.

cdr3_length j_call d_call v_call clone_size cdr3_aa cdr3_nt
15 TRBJ2-5 TRBD2 TRBV4-3 few CASSQARTSGETQYF TGCGCCAGCAGCCAAGCTAGAACTAGCGGGGAGACCCAGTACTTC
15 TRBJ2-2 TRBD2 TRBV5-4 few CASSRTSGIGGELFF TGTGCCAGCAGCCGGACTAGCGGGATTGGCGGGGAGCTGTTTTTT
16 TRBJ2-1 TRBD2 TRBV12-3/TRBV12-4 few CASSFRGGSSYNEQFF TGTGCCAGCAGTTTTCGCGGGGGGAGCTCCTACAATGAGCAGTTCTTC
17 TRBJ2-1 TRBD2 TRBV5-1 - CASSRSGRGTSYNEQFF TGCGCCAGCAGCAGGAGCGGGAGGGGTACGTCCTACAATGAGCAGTTCTTC
15 TRBJ2-2 TRBD1 TRBV6-1 few CATSAGGVRAGELFF TGTGCCACCTCGGCAGGGGGTGTGCGTGCCGGGGAGCTGTTTTTT
14 TRBJ2-3 - TRBV4-3 many CASSQDRGTDTQYF TGTGCCAGCAGCCAAGATCGGGGGACAGATACGCAGTATTTT
17 TRBJ2-7 TRBD2 TRBV4-3 - CASSQALSGGMKYEQYF TGCGCCAGCAGCCAAGCTTTGAGCGGGGGCATGAAATACGAGCAGTACTTC
14 TRBJ2-1 - TRBV25-1 few CASSDLGRNNEQFF TGTGCCAGCAGTGATCTAGGCCGGAACAATGAGCAGTTCTTC
14 TRBJ2-7 - TRBV20-1 - CSARSSRATYEQYF TGCAGTGCTAGATCCAGCAGGGCCACCTACGAGCAGTACTTC
15 TRBJ2-7 TRBD2 TRBV20-1 few CSAPRTSGAPYEQYF TGCAGTGCTCCCAGAACTAGCGGAGCCCCCTACGAGCAGTACTTC
14 TRBJ2-3 - TRBV20-1 once CSASLATSTDTQYF TGCAGTGCCTCACTAGCTACTAGCACAGATACGCAGTATTTT
14 TRBJ2-2 - TRBV27 - CASSLMEGTGELFF TGTGCCAGCAGTTTAATGGAGGGAACCGGGGAGCTGTTTTTT
14 TRBJ1-1 - TRBV5-1 few CASSPDRGNTEAFF TGCGCCAGCAGCCCGGACAGAGGGAACACTGAAGCTTTCTTT
13 TRBJ1-2 - TRBV6-6 few CASSTDSNYGYTF TGTGCCAGCAGCACCGACTCAAACTATGGCTACACCTTC
14 TRBJ2-2 - TRBV27 - CASKRGQNTGELFF TGTGCCAGCAAAAGAGGGCAGAACACCGGGGAGCTGTTTTTT
15 TRBJ2-7 - TRBV5-6 few CASSRRRTDPKEQYF TGTGCCAGCAGCCGCCGTCGGACGGACCCTAAAGAGCAGTACTTC
14 TRBJ1-4 - TRBV7-9 few CASSWGRDNEKLFF TGTGCCAGCAGCTGGGGCAGGGATAATGAAAAACTGTTTTTT
14 TRBJ2-5 TRBD2 TRBV20-1 - CSAQPTSAQETQYF TGCAGTGCCCAACCCACTAGCGCCCAAGAGACCCAGTACTTC
13 TRBJ2-5 - TRBV28 few CASSVGDQETQYF TGTGCCAGCTCCGTCGGGGACCAAGAGACCCAGTACTTC
20 TRBJ2-1 TRBD1 TRBV24-1 - CATSDSGPSKGAGPYNEQFF TGTGCCACCAGTGATTCGGGACCTTCCAAGGGGGCTGGGCCCTACAATGAGCAGTTCTTC
13 TRBJ1-2 - TRBV12-3/TRBV12-4 few CASSWSNNYGYTF TGTGCCAGCAGTTGGTCAAATAACTATGGCTACACCTTC
17 TRBJ1-2 - TRBV5-1 - CASSRAGQLFTNYGYTF TGCGCCAGCAGCCGAGCCGGACAGTTATTTACTAACTATGGCTACACCTTC
11 TRBJ2-7 TRBD2 TRBV29-1 - CSVEREGEQYF TGCAGCGTTGAGCGGGAGGGCGAGCAGTACTTC